This T cell receptor beta chain was profiled in a study of monozygotic twins with inflammatory bowel disease. The study's findings and limits: T cell subtypes were not distinguishable in this analysis.

For every TCR library, roughly 3,700 ng of total RNA was used. For every sample, eight separate reactions were used to make cDNA. The unique tags termed UMIs, each holding a 6-nucleotide sample barcode, were added by means of template switching. From its re-call of the 5' RACE reads, TCRdb lists each CDR3 protein once, without DNA. Its clone listing holds around 200,000 distinct CDR3 sequences. A remark on this clonotype: Antigen: not known.

The sequenced material came from blood. The clonotype originates from a human donor with ulcerative colitis or Crohn's disease, or a healthy co-twin of an affected twin (not recorded which).

The CDR3 here is CASSGRAVNTEAFF. The rearrangement joins TRBV12-3 or TRBV12-4 to TRBJ1-1. The CDR3 spans 14 residues.